The present TCR beta chain was sequenced within a study of identical twins. TCRdb redid the calling of the 5' RACE reads with MiXCR, one entry per CDR3 protein. The sample includes approximately 500,000 distinct CDR3 sequences, approximately 16% of them seen just once. This clonotype was seen more than once but under ten times. Its target is unknown. The trim removed 11 bases at V and 0 bases at J, leaving 6 bases unmatched. The CDR3 loop spans 13 amino acids. The germline V gene has CDR1 ENHRY and CDR2 SYGVKD. Notes on the study in general: Out-of-frame alpha sequences shared by twins showed excess low generation probability. For cord blood, abundant beta clonotypes had fewer insertions, unlike memory repertoires, which showed none.

This sample was shared with a second study, whose subject was yellow fever vaccine responses in identical twins.

The source is a woman aged 18 to 35 in good health. The sequencing sample was made of CD4+ T cells sorted from blood. The chain carries TRBV10-3 and TRBJ1-1; 7 positions agree with TRBD1. In DNA form, the CDR3 reads TGTGCCGTCTGGGACAGATTGAACACTGAAGCTTTCTTT. Its protein is CAVWDRLNTEAFF.